This T cell receptor beta chain was obtained from a study of beta chain features in type 1 diabetes. Study-wide points: The study found moderately but significantly shorter TCRB CDR3s in all four CD4+ subsets of Type 1 diabetes patients.

This clone was seen more than once but under ten times. Its antigen is unknown. Sequenced material consisted of expressed TCRB transcripts (all of the isolated RNA was reverse transcribed). TCRdb's copy holds only in-frame clones and misses some; the assay was immunoSEQ multiplex PCR. The sample records around 250,000 clones, approximately 13% being singletons. J lost 3 bases, V lost 0 bases, and 7 bases had no gene match. This CDR3 has 16 residues. Germline loops: CDR1 MGHRA, CDR2 YSYEKL. V is TRBV4-1 and J is TRBJ2-7; 8 bases are shared with TRBD1. The clonotype was recovered from a man younger than 45 with type 1 diabetes. Sequenced input: naive CD4+ T cells from blood. CDR3 sequence: CASSQERTGIIYEQYF. The CDR3 DNA sequence: TGCGCCAGCAGCCAAGAAAGGACAGGGATCATCTACGAGCAGTACTTC.